This T cell receptor beta chain originates from a study of Ad26.COV2.S vaccination and SARS-CoV-2 variants. As for the study in general: The trial was COV1001 and the donor's arm was Ad26.COV2.S. Dosing was one shot or two shots 56 days apart.

Treatment meaning: around 19 received Ad26.COV2.S at low or high dose, single or two shots; several received placebo; per-sample allocation not given. Sampling was done on day 63 after the first vaccine or placebo injection. Using immunoSEQ multiplex PCR, the repertoire was profiled, and TCRdb retains in-frame clones only, with some absent. This table holds approximately 450,000 clones, 80% to 95% found once. Per the germline V gene, CDR1 is LGHDT and CDR2 is YNNKEL (reference sequence). With 1 base clipped from V and 2 bases from J, the junction kept 6 bases outside the gene matches. This CDR3 has 16 amino acids. As concerns this clone: The antigen remains unidentified.

Study conclusions and caveats: Placebo recipients trailed vaccine recipients in spike-specific TCR breadth.

Sequencing used peripheral blood, obtained in a trial of Ad26.COV2.S vaccine versus placebo. The chain carries TRBV3-1 (or the pseudogene TRBV3-2) and TRBJ2-5; 8 positions agree with TRBD1. The TCR originated in a person between 18 and 60 years old who received the Ad26.COV2.S COVID-19 vaccine or a placebo. The CDR3 spells CASSQGPGTGQETQYF. CDR3 sequence (DNA): TGTGCCAGCAGCCAAGGACCGGGGACAGGACAAGAGACCCAGTACTTC.